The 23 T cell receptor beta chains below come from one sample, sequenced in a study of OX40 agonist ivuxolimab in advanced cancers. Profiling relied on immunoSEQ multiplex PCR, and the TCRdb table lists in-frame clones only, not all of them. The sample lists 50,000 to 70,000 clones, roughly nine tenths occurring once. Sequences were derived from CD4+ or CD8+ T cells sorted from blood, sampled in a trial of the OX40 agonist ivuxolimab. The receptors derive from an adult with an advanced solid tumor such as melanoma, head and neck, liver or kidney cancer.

DNA of the CDR3: TGTGCCAGCAGCTTAGGAGGAATCGCAGCCGGGGAGCTGTTTTTT. It translates to CASSLGGIAAGELFF. This rearrangement joins TRBV7-6 to TRBJ2-2; no firm D call. V was clipped by 1 base and J by 6 bases, with 12 bases between them. Per germline, CDR1 SGHVS and CDR2 FNYEAQ. The CDR3 totals 15 residues.

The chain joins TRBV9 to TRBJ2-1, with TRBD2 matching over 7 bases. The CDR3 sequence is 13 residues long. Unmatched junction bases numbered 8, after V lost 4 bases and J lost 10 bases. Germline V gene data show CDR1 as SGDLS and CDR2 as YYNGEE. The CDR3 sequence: CASSSSGSGEQFF. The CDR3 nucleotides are TGTGCCAGCAGCTCGTCGGGTAGCGGGGAGCAGTTCTTC.

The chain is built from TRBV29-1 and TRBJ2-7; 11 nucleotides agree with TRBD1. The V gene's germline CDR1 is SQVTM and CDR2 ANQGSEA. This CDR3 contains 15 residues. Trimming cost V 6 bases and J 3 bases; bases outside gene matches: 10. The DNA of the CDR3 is TGCAGCGTGTCCGGGACAGGGGGTGCTGACTACGAGCAGTACTTC. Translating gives CSVSGTGGADYEQYF.

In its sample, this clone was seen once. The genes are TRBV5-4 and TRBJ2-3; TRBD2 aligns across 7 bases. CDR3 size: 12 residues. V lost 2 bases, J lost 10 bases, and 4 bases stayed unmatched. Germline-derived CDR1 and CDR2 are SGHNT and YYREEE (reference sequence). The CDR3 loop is CASSFGLGAQYF. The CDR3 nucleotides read TGTGCCAGCAGCTTCGGACTAGGGGCGCAGTATTTT.

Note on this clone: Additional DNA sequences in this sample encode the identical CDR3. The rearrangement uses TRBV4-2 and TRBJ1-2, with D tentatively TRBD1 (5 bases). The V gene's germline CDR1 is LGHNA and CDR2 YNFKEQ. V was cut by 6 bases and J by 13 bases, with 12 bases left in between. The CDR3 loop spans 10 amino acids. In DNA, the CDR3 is TGTGCCAGCAGTCGCGGGGCTCTCACCTTC. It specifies CASSRGALTF.

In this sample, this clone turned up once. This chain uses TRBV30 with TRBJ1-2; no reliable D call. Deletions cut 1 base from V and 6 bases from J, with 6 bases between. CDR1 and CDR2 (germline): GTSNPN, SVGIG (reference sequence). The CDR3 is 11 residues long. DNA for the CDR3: TGTGCCTGGAGTGAGGAGGATGGCTACACCTTC. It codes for CAWSEEDGYTF.

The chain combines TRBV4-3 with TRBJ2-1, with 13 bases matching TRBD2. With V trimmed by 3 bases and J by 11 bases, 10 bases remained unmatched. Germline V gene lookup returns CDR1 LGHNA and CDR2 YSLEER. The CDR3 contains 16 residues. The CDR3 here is CASSQGLAGPSGKQFF. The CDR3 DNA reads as TGCGCCAGCAGCCAGGGACTAGCGGGGCCCAGCGGTAAGCAGTTCTTC.

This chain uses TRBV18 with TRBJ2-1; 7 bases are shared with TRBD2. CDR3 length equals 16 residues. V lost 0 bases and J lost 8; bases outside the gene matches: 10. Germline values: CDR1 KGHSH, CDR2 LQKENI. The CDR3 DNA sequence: TGTGCCAGCTCACCACCCGGGACTAACCCTTACGATGAGCAGTTCTTC. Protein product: CASSPPGTNPYDEQFF.

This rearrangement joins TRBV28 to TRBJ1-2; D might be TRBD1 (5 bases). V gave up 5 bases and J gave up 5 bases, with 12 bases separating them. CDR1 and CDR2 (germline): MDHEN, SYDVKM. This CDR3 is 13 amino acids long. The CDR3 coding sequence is TGTGCCAGCAGTCGAGGGACGGTGTATGGCTACACCTTC. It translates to CASSRGTVYGYTF.

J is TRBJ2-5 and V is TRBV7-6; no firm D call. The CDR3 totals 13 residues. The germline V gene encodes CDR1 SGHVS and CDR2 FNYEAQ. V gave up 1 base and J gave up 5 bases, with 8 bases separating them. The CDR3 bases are TGTGCCAGCAGCTTAGGGGCTGTGGAGACCCAGTACTTC. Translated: CASSLGAVETQYF.

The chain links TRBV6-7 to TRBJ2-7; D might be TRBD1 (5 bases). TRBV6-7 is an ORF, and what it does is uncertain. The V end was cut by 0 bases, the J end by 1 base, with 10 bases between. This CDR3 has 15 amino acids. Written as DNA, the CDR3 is TGTGCCAGCAGTTACTCGACGACAGCGTCCTACGAGCAGTACTTC. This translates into CASSYSTTASYEQYF.

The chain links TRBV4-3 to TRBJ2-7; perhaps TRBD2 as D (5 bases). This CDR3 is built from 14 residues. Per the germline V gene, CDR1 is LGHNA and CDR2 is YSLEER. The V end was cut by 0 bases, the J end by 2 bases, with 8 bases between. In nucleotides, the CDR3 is TGCGCCAGCAGCCAAGATGCGGGCCCCTACGAGCAGTACTTC. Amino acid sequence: CASSQDAGPYEQYF.

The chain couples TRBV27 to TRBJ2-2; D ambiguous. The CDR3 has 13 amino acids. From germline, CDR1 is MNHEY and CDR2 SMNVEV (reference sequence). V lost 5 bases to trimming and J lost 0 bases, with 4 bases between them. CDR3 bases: TGTGCCAGCAGTGGAACGAACACCGGGGAGCTGTTTTTT. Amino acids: CASSGTNTGELFF.

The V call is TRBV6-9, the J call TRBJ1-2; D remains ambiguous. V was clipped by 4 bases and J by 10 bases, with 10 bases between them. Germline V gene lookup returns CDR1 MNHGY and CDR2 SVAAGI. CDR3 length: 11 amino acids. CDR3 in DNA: TGTGCCAGCAGTTTTCTGGTTCCCTACACCTTC. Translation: CASSFLVPYTF.

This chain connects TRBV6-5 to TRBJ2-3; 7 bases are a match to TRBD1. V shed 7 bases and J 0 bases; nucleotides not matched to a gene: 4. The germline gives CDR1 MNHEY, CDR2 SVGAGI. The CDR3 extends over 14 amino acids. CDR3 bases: TGTGCCAGCATAGGGGACAGAAGCACAGATACGCAGTATTTT. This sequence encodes CASIGDRSTDTQYF.

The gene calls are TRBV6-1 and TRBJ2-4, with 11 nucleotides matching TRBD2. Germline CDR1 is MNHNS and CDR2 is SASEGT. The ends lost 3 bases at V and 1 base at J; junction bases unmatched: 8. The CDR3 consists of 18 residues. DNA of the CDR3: TGTGCCAGCAGTGACAGGCTAGCGGGAGGTATGGCCAAAAACATTCAGTACTTC. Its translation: CASSDRLAGGMAKNIQYF.

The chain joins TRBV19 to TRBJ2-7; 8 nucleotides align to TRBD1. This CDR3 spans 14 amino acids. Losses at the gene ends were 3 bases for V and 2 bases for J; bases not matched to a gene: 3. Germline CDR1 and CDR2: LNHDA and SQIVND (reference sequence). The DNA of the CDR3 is TGTGCCAGTAGTATCGGGACAGGTCCCTACGAGCAGTACTTC. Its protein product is CASSIGTGPYEQYF.

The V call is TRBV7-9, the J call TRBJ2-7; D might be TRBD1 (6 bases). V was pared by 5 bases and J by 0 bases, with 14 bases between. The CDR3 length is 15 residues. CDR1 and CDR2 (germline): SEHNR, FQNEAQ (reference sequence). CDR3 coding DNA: TGTGCCAGCAGCCCAGAAGGGGGTATCTCCTACGAGCAGTACTTC. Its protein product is CASSPEGGISYEQYF.

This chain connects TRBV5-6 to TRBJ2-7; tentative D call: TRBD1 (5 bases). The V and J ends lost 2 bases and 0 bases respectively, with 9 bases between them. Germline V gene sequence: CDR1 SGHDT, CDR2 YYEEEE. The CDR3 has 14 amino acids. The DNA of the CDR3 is TGTGCCAGCAGCTTACCAGGGTCCTCCTACGAGCAGTACTTC. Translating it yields CASSLPGSSYEQYF.

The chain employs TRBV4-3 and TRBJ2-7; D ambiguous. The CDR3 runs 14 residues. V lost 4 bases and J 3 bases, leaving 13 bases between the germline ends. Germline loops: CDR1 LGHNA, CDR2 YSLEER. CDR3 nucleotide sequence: TGCGCCAGCAGCCCCCAGGCAGGATTCTACGAGCAGTACTTC. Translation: CASSPQAGFYEQYF.

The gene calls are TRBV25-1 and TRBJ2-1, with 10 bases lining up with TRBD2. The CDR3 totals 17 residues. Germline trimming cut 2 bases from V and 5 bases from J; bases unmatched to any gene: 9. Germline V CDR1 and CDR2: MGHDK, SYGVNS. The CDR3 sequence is CASSEPASGSGHNEQFF. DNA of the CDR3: TGTGCCAGCAGTGAACCCGCTAGCGGGAGCGGGCACAATGAGCAGTTCTTC.

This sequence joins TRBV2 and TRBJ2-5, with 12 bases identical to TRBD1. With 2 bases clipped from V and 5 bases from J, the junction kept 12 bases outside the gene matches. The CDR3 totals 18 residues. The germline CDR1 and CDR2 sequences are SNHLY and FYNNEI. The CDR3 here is CASSEFPPGQGAEETQYF. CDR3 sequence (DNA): TGTGCCAGCAGTGAATTTCCTCCGGGACAGGGGGCGGAGGAGACCCAGTACTTC.

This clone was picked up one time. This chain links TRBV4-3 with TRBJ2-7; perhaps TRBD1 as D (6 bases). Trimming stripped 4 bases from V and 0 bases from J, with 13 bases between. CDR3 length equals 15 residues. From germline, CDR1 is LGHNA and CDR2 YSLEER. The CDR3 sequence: CASSPRQGSSYEQYF. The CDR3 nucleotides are TGCGCCAGCAGCCCGCGGCAGGGGAGCTCCTACGAGCAGTACTTC.